Following are 30 T cell receptor beta chains from one sample sequenced in a study of early T cells in non-severe SARS-CoV-2 infection. TCRdb reanalysed the 5' RACE reads using MiXCR and keeps one entry per CDR3 protein. The table records 76,000 or so distinct CDR3 sequences, 11% of them present only once. The specimen was whole blood. The receptors come from an adult who was a healthcare worker with PCR-confirmed SARS-CoV-2 infection or an uninfected control (not recorded which).

This clonotype was found many times. The gene calls are TRBV6-1 and TRBJ1-2; no clear D. Germline values: CDR1 MNHNS, CDR2 SASEGT. CDR3 length equals 17 residues. V shed 4 bases and J shed 4 bases, with 22 bases lying between them. The CDR3 reads CASSATSPSGGFYGYTF. As DNA, the CDR3 is TGTGCCAGCAGTGCCACCTCCCCCTCCGGCGGATTCTATGGCTACACCTTC.

In its sample, this clonotype was seen many times. The rearrangement uses TRBV7-6 and TRBJ2-4, with D possibly being TRBD1 (5 bases). In germline, CDR1 is SGHVS, CDR2 FNYEAQ. The CDR3 consists of 12 residues. V was trimmed by 5 bases and J by 6 bases, leaving 8 bases between them. CDR3 in amino acids: CASSPTANIQYF. The CDR3 DNA reads as TGTGCCAGCAGCCCGACAGCAAACATTCAGTACTTC.

In this sample, this clonotype turned up a few times. This sequence joins TRBV12-3 or TRBV12-4 and TRBJ1-5; D not certain. Trimming shortened V by 0 bases and J by 0 bases, and 9 bases separated the two germline ends. The CDR3 extends over 16 amino acids. The DNA for the CDR3 is TGTGCCAGCAGTTTAGCGCTAGCAGATAGCAATCAGCCCCAGCATTTT. Translating it yields CASSLALADSNQPQHF.

Ten or more counts support this clonotype. V gene TRBV6-5 combines with J gene TRBJ2-1, with 8 bases matching TRBD1. V shed 4 bases and J 7 bases; nucleotides not matched to a gene: 9. The germline V gene has CDR1 MNHEY and CDR2 SVGAGI. CDR3 length: 15 residues. CDR3: CASSLGRGRMNEQFF. The DNA of the CDR3 is TGTGCCAGCAGTTTAGGCAGGGGGCGTATGAATGAGCAGTTCTTC.

The chain uses TRBV7-9 and TRBJ1-1, with a possible D match to TRBD1 (5 bases). Per the germline V gene, CDR1 is SEHNR and CDR2 is FQNEAQ (reference sequence). V was trimmed by 2 bases and J by 3 bases, leaving 7 bases between them. The CDR3 sequence is 13 residues long. In DNA, the CDR3 is TGTGCCAGCAGCTTACTGGGGGACACTGAAGCTTTCTTT. Translation gives CASSLLGDTEAFF.

This clonotype has a count of ten or more. The chain uses TRBV7-7 and TRBJ2-1, with 9 bases matching TRBD2. CDR1 is SSHAT and CDR2 is FNYEAQ in the germline V gene (reference sequence). This CDR3 contains 19 residues. After removal of 1 base from V and 0 bases from J, the junction contained 10 bases not matched to a gene. This CDR3 reads CASSLELAGGDGSYNEQFF. The CDR3 coding sequence is TGTGCCAGCAGCTTAGAACTAGCGGGCGGAGATGGCTCCTACAATGAGCAGTTCTTC.

The chain joins TRBV7-8 to TRBJ2-3; 8 positions match TRBD2. The CDR3 sequence is 14 residues long. CDR1 is SGHVS and CDR2 is FQNEAQ in the germline V gene. J gave up 9 bases and V 5 bases, and 10 bases lay outside the gene matches. The CDR3 DNA reads as TGTGCCAGCAGCCCCGTCGCCGGGGGGGGAACGCAGTATTTT. This codes for CASSPVAGGGTQYF. Complete variable domain (other parts from reference TRBV7-8 and TRBJ2-3): GAGVSQSPRYKVAKRGQDVALRCDPISGHVSLFWYQQALGQGPEFLTYFQNEAQLDKSGLPSDRFFAERPEGSVSTLKIQRTQQEDSAVYLCASSPVAGGGTQYFGPGTRLTVL.

This clonotype was seen repeatedly, ten times or more. This sequence joins TRBV10-3 and TRBJ1-1; 8 bases fit TRBD1. V lost 6 bases and J lost 4; bases outside the gene matches: 4. Germline V gene sequence: CDR1 ENHRY, CDR2 SYGVKD. This CDR3 has 13 residues. The CDR3 sequence: CAISPTGGTEAFF. Here the CDR3 DNA reads TGTGCCATCAGCCCCACAGGGGGCACTGAAGCTTTCTTT.

This clonotype appeared a few times. This chain uses TRBV5-1 with TRBJ2-3; maybe TRBD2 (5 bases). Looked up from germline, CDR1 is SGHRS and CDR2 is YFSETQ. The CDR3 length is 15 residues. Trimming stripped 2 bases from V and 3 bases from J, with 13 bases between. The CDR3 region is CASSLSLRETDTQYF. Written as DNA, the CDR3 is TGCGCCAGCAGCTTAAGCCTCCGGGAAACAGATACGCAGTATTTT.

This clonotype was seen only a few times. The J gene is TRBJ2-3, the V gene TRBV5-4, with D maybe TRBD2 (6 bases). The CDR3 loop spans 16 amino acids. In germline, CDR1 is SGHNT, CDR2 YYREEE (reference sequence). Trimming pared 4 bases from V and 3 bases from J, leaving 18 bases between. The CDR3 spells CASSPGGWSGTDTQYF. CDR3 sequence (DNA): TGTGCCAGCAGCCCCGGGGGTTGGTCTGGGACAGATACGCAGTATTTT.

This clonotype has a count of ten or more. J is TRBJ1-1 and V is TRBV20-1; the match to TRBD1 covers 9 bases. This CDR3 is 15 amino acids long. V gave up 0 bases and J gave up 1 base; unmatched junction bases: 3. The germline V gene encodes CDR1 DFQATT and CDR2 SNEGSKA (reference sequence). Here the CDR3 DNA reads TGCAGTGCTAGAGATCCGACAGGGGGGAACACTGAAGCTTTCTTT. Translation gives CSARDPTGGNTEAFF.

This clonotype was observed a handful of times. The V gene is TRBV10-2, the J gene TRBJ2-7; no clear D. V was trimmed by 0 bases and J by 7 bases, leaving 4 bases between them. The CDR3 consists of 11 residues. Germline V gene sequence: CDR1 WSHSY, CDR2 SAAADI. This chain's CDR3 is CASSESVEQYF. The CDR3 coding sequence is TGCGCCAGCAGTGAGTCGGTAGAGCAGTACTTC.

This clonotype showed up many times. This chain joins TRBV27 and TRBJ2-4; tentatively, D is TRBD2 (5 bases). Germline V lookup: CDR1 MNHEY, CDR2 SMNVEV (reference sequence). V lost 6 bases to trimming and J lost 0 bases, with 12 bases between them. The CDR3 is 15 amino acids. The CDR3 coding sequence is TGTGCCAGCAGACCTGACGGACTAGCCAAAAACATTCAGTACTTC. Translated, it gives CASRPDGLAKNIQYF.

The V gene is TRBV20-1, the J gene TRBJ2-1, with 9 bases matching TRBD2. The CDR3 totals 14 residues. Germline-derived CDR1 and CDR2 are DFQATT and SNEGSKA (reference sequence). J was trimmed by 4 bases and V by 2 bases; bases with no gene match: 3. In nucleotides, the CDR3 is TGCAGTGCTAGAAGTCTAGCGGGGTACAATGAGCAGTTCTTC. The encoded protein is CSARSLAGYNEQFF.

This clonotype has a handful of counts. V is TRBV7-9 and J is TRBJ1-1; 7 bases fit TRBD1. V was clipped by 5 bases and J by 8 bases; unmatched bases: 14. Germline CDR1 reads SEHNR; CDR2 reads FQNEAQ (reference sequence). This CDR3 is built from 15 residues. The CDR3 sequence: CASSPAPGQRMEAFF. As DNA, the CDR3 is TGTGCCAGCAGCCCCGCACCGGGACAGCGGATGGAAGCTTTCTTT.

This chain uses TRBV12-3 or TRBV12-4 with TRBJ1-5; 7 nucleotides agree with TRBD1. Germline trimming cut 5 bases from V and 1 base from J; bases unmatched to any gene: 5. This CDR3 comprises 15 residues. CDR3 nucleotide sequence: TGTGCCAGCAGTCCAGGGGGATTAAGCAATCAGCCCCAGCATTTT. Translation: CASSPGGLSNQPQHF.

In its sample, this clonotype was seen many times. V gene TRBV6-5 combines with J gene TRBJ1-1; TRBD1 aligns across 9 bases. Germline V gene sequence: CDR1 MNHEY, CDR2 SVGAGI. J was trimmed by 5 bases and V by 6 bases; bases with no gene match: 10. CDR3 size: 15 residues. The CDR3 DNA is TGTGCCAGCAGCTTTCACGGGACAGGGAGAACTGAAGCTTTCTTT. This sequence encodes CASSFHGTGRTEAFF.

CDR3 amino acids: CASSPGTGHMNTEAFF. CDR3 nucleotide sequence: TGTGCCAGCAGCCCCGGGACAGGGCATATGAACACTGAAGCTTTCTTT. The V call is TRBV5-6, the J call TRBJ1-1; TRBD1 agrees at 9 bases. Germline V gene lookup returns CDR1 SGHDT and CDR2 YYEEEE. V lost 4 bases to trimming and J lost 0 bases; unmatched junction nucleotides: 7. CDR3 length: 16 residues.

The chain joins TRBV7-9 to TRBJ2-7, with 11 bases fitting TRBD1. Germline V gene data show CDR1 as SEHNR and CDR2 as FQNEAQ (reference sequence). The CDR3 is 16 residues long. The junction had 10 bases not matched to a gene; V was cut back by 5 bases and J by 4 bases. The CDR3 coding sequence is TGTGCCAGCAGCCCTGCGGGACAGGGGGTCCGGTACGAGCAGTACTTC. This gives the protein CASSPAGQGVRYEQYF.

This clonotype was observed a few times. The chain joins TRBV7-9 to TRBJ1-5; the D gene is possibly TRBD1 (5 bases). CDR1 is SEHNR, CDR2 FQNEAQ, per germline (reference sequence). Trimming stripped 5 bases from V and 5 bases from J, with 13 bases between. The CDR3 is made up of 14 amino acids. CDR3 coding DNA: TGTGCCAGCAGCCCCACAGGAGACCATCAGCCCCAGCATTTT. Its translation: CASSPTGDHQPQHF.

The J gene is TRBJ2-7, the V gene TRBV6-1; 12 positions agree with TRBD1. Germline CDR1 is MNHNS and CDR2 is SASEGT. V lost 6 bases to trimming and J lost 7 bases; unmatched junction nucleotides: 10. The CDR3 has 15 residues. CDR3 sequence reads: CASSVQGQGAGEQYF. The DNA for the CDR3 is TGTGCCAGCAGCGTACAGGGACAGGGGGCGGGAGAGCAGTACTTC.

This clonotype was counted many times. V and J are TRBV10-3 and TRBJ1-1, with 7 nucleotides matching TRBD1. The CDR3 totals 14 residues. Germline CDR1 ENHRY, CDR2 SYGVKD. V gave up 6 bases and J gave up 0 bases; unmatched junction bases: 4. The CDR3 DNA reads TGTGCCATCAGCGGACAGGAAATGAACACTGAAGCTTTCTTT. Its protein is CAISGQEMNTEAFF.

In regard to this clonotype: This sequence may be a read error, since a much larger clone differs from it by one base. V is TRBV4-1 and J is TRBJ2-7, with no clear D. Per the germline V gene, CDR1 is MGHRA and CDR2 is YSYEKL. The V end lost 0 bases, the J end lost 0 bases, and 9 bases lay between the germline ends. CDR3 length: 15 residues. In DNA, the CDR3 is TGCGCCAGCAGCCAAGAGGCCAGGAGCTCCTACGAGCAGTACTTC. Its protein product is CASSQEARSSYEQYF.

In this sample, this clonotype turned up many times. The genes are TRBV4-3 and TRBJ2-3; D may be TRBD1 (6 bases). This CDR3 comprises 16 residues. V lost 2 bases to trimming and J lost 0 bases, with 12 bases between them. Looked up from germline, CDR1 is LGHNA and CDR2 is YSLEER. DNA for the CDR3: TGCGCCAGCAGCCAATGGTGGGGGCTTAGCACAGATACGCAGTATTTT. Protein sequence: CASSQWWGLSTDTQYF.

The V and J genes are TRBV2 and TRBJ2-1, with TRBD2 matching 11 bases. With 1 base clipped from V and 2 bases from J, the junction kept 7 bases outside the gene matches. The CDR3 is made up of 18 amino acids. The germline gives CDR1 SNHLY, CDR2 FYNNEI. The CDR3 DNA follows: TGTGCCAGCAGTGAAGGCCTAGCGGGGGGAACAACCTACAATGAGCAGTTCTTC. Amino acid sequence: CASSEGLAGGTTYNEQFF.

This clonotype has a count of ten or more. This chain joins TRBV20-1 and TRBJ2-1; 7 nucleotides align to TRBD1. The CDR3 is made up of 14 amino acids. Germline V lookup: CDR1 DFQATT, CDR2 SNEGSKA (reference sequence). Trimming removed 6 bases from V and 4 bases from J; junction bases left unmatched: 9. CDR3 sequence: CSADRTGYYNEQFF. The CDR3 DNA reads as TGCAGTGCGGACCGGACAGGATATTACAATGAGCAGTTCTTC.

The chain links TRBV7-9 to TRBJ2-5; D perhaps matches TRBD1 (6 bases). The CDR3 sequence is 15 residues long. The V gene's germline CDR1 is SEHNR and CDR2 FQNEAQ (reference sequence). Trimming pared 1 base from V and 4 bases from J, leaving 13 bases between. CDR3: CASSLGSPTGETQYF. The CDR3 region has the DNA TGTGCCAGCAGCTTAGGCTCCCCGACAGGAGAGACCCAGTACTTC.

This clonotype was seen a few times. This chain connects TRBV5-4 to TRBJ2-2; D is ambiguous. The V and J ends lost 4 bases and 4 bases respectively, with 11 bases between them. CDR1 is SGHNT and CDR2 is YYREEE in the germline V gene (reference sequence). This CDR3 is built from 14 residues. CDR3 sequence reads: CASSRQEITGELFF. The DNA of the CDR3 is TGTGCCAGCAGCCGGCAGGAGATCACCGGGGAGCTGTTTTTT.

Ten or more counts support this clonotype. J is TRBJ2-3 and V is TRBV14; D unclear. Germline V lookup: CDR1 SGHDN, CDR2 FVKESK. The CDR3 is 12 residues long. The V end was cut by 2 bases, the J end by 6 bases, with 6 bases between. The CDR3 DNA sequence: TGTGCCAGCAGCCAATTGGGCGATACGCAGTATTTT. It encodes CASSQLGDTQYF.

This chain connects TRBV11-2 to TRBJ2-3; D uncertain. The CDR3 is 15 amino acids. Trimming left V 5 bases short and J 1 base short, with 13 bases between. Germline assignment: CDR1 SGHAT and CDR2 FQNNGV. The CDR3 sequence: CASSPDSLGTDTQYF. The CDR3 DNA is TGTGCCAGCAGCCCCGACTCTCTGGGCACAGATACGCAGTATTTT.